The 29 T cell receptor beta chains reported below all come from one sample, sequenced in a study of sequential checkpoint blockade in melanoma. Sequenced by immunoSEQ multiplex PCR; TCRdb stores in-frame clones only, minus some. Here the sample spans 17,000 or so clones, roughly 71% being singletons. Indicated treatment: randomized to nivolumab then ipilimumab (arm A) or the reverse (arm B). The sequences come from CD8+ T cells sorted from blood (inferred from file names), collected from a patient given nivolumab and ipilimumab in sequence. The receptors were sampled from a human donor with melanoma.

A few counts support this clone. The chain recombines TRBV7-9 with TRBJ2-7; D remains ambiguous. CDR1 and CDR2 (germline): SEHNR, FQNEAQ (reference sequence). The ends were cut back, 5 bases at V and 2 bases at J, with 13 bases in the middle. The length of the CDR3 is 14 residues. The CDR3 bases are TGTGCCAGCAGCGAGCCTAGTGAAGCCTACGAGCAGTACTTC. Its translation: CASSEPSEAYEQYF.

This clone appeared a single time. This chain links TRBV19 with TRBJ2-5; D is perhaps TRBD2 (5 bases). The J call is doubtful: the DNA matches TRBJ2-7 better. The CDR3 is 14 amino acids. Germline CDR1 and CDR2: LNHDA and SQIVND (reference sequence). The CDR3 coding sequence is TGTGCCAGTAGCCCAGACGGGGTGGTCGTCGAGCAGTACTTC. Protein sequence: CASSPDGVVVEQYF.

J is TRBJ2-3 and V is TRBV4-2; 10 bases agree with TRBD2. With 2 bases clipped from V and 3 bases from J, the junction kept 8 bases outside the gene matches. This CDR3 comprises 17 residues. Looked up from germline, CDR1 is LGHNA and CDR2 is YNFKEQ. The CDR3 DNA sequence: TGTGCCAGCAGCCAAAGTCTCAGCGGGGGGGCTACAGATACGCAGTATTTT. It yields the protein CASSQSLSGGATDTQYF.

The chain links TRBV10-3 to TRBJ2-1; 8 positions match TRBD2. This CDR3 has 15 residues. Germline loops: CDR1 ENHRY, CDR2 SYGVKD. Losses at the gene ends were 3 bases for V and 2 bases for J; bases not matched to a gene: 3. The CDR3 DNA is TGTGCCATCAGTGAAACTAGCGGCGCCTACAATGAGCAGTTCTTC. Amino acid sequence: CAISETSGAYNEQFF.

This clone was found a few times. This rearrangement joins TRBV19 to TRBJ2-2; 7 nucleotides line up with TRBD2. CDR1 is LNHDA, CDR2 SQIVND, per germline (reference sequence). The trim removed 11 bases at V and 3 bases at J, leaving 12 bases unmatched. The CDR3 consists of 15 residues. The CDR3 loop reads CAVKSLAGYTGELFF. In DNA, the CDR3 is TGTGCCGTAAAGTCCTTAGCGGGTTACACCGGGGAGCTGTTTTTT. Variable domain in full (rest from reference TRBV19 and TRBJ2-2): DGGITQSPKYLFRKEGQNVTLSCEQNLNHDAMYWYRQDPGQGLRLIYYSQIVNDFQKGDIAEGYSVSREKKESFPLTVTSAQKNPTAFYLCAVKSLAGYTGELFFGEGSRLTVL.

In regard to this clone: Germline and junction disagree at one end, which may indicate a read error. Other nucleotide sequences from this sample produce the same CDR3. The genes are TRBV4-1 and TRBJ1-5; possible D gene TRBD1, 6 bases. The CDR3 is 15 residues long. Germline CDR1 MGHRA, CDR2 YSYEKL. The CDR3 loop is CAGTRVQGVDQPRHF. The CDR3 DNA reads as TGCGCCGGCACCCGAGTACAGGGTGTAGATCAGCCCCGGCATTTT.

The chain is built from TRBV11-3 and TRBJ2-4, with D possibly being TRBD2 (6 bases). This CDR3 is 14 amino acids long. CDR1 SGHNT and CDR2 YENEEA come from the germline V gene. Trimming shortened V by 6 bases and J by 7 bases, and 16 bases separated the two germline ends. The CDR3 sequence is CASSYGTPGNIQYF. As DNA, the CDR3 is TGTGCCAGCAGTTACGGGACTCCCGGGAACATTCAGTACTTC.

V and J are TRBV9 and TRBJ1-4, with D unclear. The V gene lost 4 bases and the J gene lost 4 bases, with 14 bases spanning the gap. This CDR3 has 15 amino acids. Per the germline V gene, CDR1 is SGDLS and CDR2 is YYNGEE. The CDR3 loop is CASSRGREDNEKLFF. CDR3 bases: TGTGCCAGCAGCAGAGGACGGGAAGATAATGAAAAACTGTTTTTT.

This chain uses TRBV2 with TRBJ2-2; D is unresolved. The ends were cut back, 3 bases at V and 4 bases at J, with 6 bases in the middle. The germline V gene encodes CDR1 SNHLY and CDR2 FYNNEI. The CDR3 is 13 amino acids. CDR3 residues: CASSEAFTGELFF. CDR3 nucleotides: TGTGCCAGCAGTGAGGCTTTCACCGGGGAGCTGTTTTTT.

This rearrangement joins TRBV6-5 to TRBJ2-3; D is perhaps TRBD1 (5 bases). The V gene lost 3 bases and the J gene lost 5 bases, with 12 bases spanning the gap. Germline V gives CDR1 MNHEY, CDR2 SVGAGI. The CDR3 spans 14 residues. The CDR3 region is CASSYVLGEDTQYF. The CDR3 bases are TGTGCCAGCAGTTATGTCTTAGGGGAAGATACGCAGTATTTT.

This clone was picked up one time. V and J are TRBV5-6 and TRBJ2-2; the D gene is possibly TRBD2 (7 bases). The V end lost 2 bases, the J end lost 4 bases, and 12 bases lay between the germline ends. This CDR3 has 15 amino acids. CDR1 and CDR2 (germline): SGHDT, YYEEEE. CDR3 residues: CASSLGGALTGELFF. The CDR3 nucleotides are TGTGCCAGCAGCTTAGGGGGGGCGCTCACCGGGGAGCTGTTTTTT.

V usage is TRBV30 and J usage is TRBJ2-5, with TRBD1 matching over 9 bases. The CDR3 loop spans 12 amino acids. Germline V gene sequence: CDR1 GTSNPN, CDR2 SVGIG (reference sequence). For the CDR3, the DNA is TGTGCGGTAGGACAGGGGCGGGAGACCCAGTACTTC. Translating it yields CAVGQGRETQYF.

The V and J genes are TRBV4-1 and TRBJ1-5; weak D call: TRBD1 (5 bases). The CDR3 consists of 15 residues. Germline V gene sequence: CDR1 MGHRA, CDR2 YSYEKL. Trimming cost V 2 bases and J 2 bases, with 10 bases left between them. DNA of the CDR3: TGCGCCAGCAGCCAACAGGGTGAGGGCAATCAGCCCCAGCATTTT. Its translation is CASSQQGEGNQPQHF.

The rearrangement uses TRBV19 and TRBJ2-7; 11 nucleotides line up with TRBD2. The trim removed 5 bases at V and 5 bases at J, leaving 5 bases unmatched. CDR3 length: 14 amino acids. Germline CDR1 reads LNHDA; CDR2 reads SQIVND (reference sequence). The CDR3 nucleotides read TGTGCCAGTAGTTCTAGCGGGAGGTTCCACGAGCAGTACTTC. Amino acid sequence: CASSSSGRFHEQYF.

This clone is a singleton in its sample. The chain is built from TRBV4-3 and TRBJ1-2; 7 bases are shared with TRBD1. Per germline, CDR1 LGHNA and CDR2 YSLEER. The V segment lost 3 bases and the J segment 4 bases; nucleotides outside the gene matches: 5. The CDR3 has 14 amino acids. The CDR3 protein is CASSQVGQLYGYTF. The CDR3 DNA reads TGCGCCAGCAGCCAGGTGGGACAGCTCTATGGCTACACCTTC.

This clone was seen only a few times. One junction end disagrees with the germline gene, perhaps due to a read error. This chain links TRBV10-3 with TRBJ1-2, with 7 nucleotides matching TRBD1. The germline CDR1 and CDR2 sequences are ENHRY and SYGVKD. There are 13 residues in the CDR3. The chain's CDR3 is CASSLTGSDGYTF. The CDR3 DNA is TGTGCCAGCAGTTTGACAGGGTCCGATGGCTACACCTTC.

This clone was counted between two and nine times. The rearrangement links TRBV19 to TRBJ1-5, with TRBD1 as a possible D gene (6 bases). The V gene's germline CDR1 is LNHDA and CDR2 SQIVND (reference sequence). This CDR3 comprises 12 residues. V was cut by 6 bases and J by 7 bases, with 10 bases left in between. CDR3 in DNA: TGTGCCAGTAGCCCAGGGGTCCAGCCCCAGCATTTT. It translates to CASSPGVQPQHF.

The chain is built from TRBV7-2 and TRBJ1-5; a possible D gene is TRBD1 (5 bases). V lost 4 bases and J lost 8, with 15 bases in between. The CDR3 sequence is 14 residues long. CDR1 and CDR2 (germline): SGHTA, FQGNSA. In DNA form, the CDR3 reads TGTGCCAGCAGCTGGCTGGGGACGGGGGAGCCCCAGCATTTT. Translation: CASSWLGTGEPQHF.

The rearrangement links TRBV6-4 to TRBJ1-2; D is perhaps TRBD1 (6 bases). The CDR3 has 15 residues. V was shortened by 2 bases and J by 8 bases, with 18 bases between the two germline ends. The germline gives CDR1 MRHNA, CDR2 SNTAGT. For the CDR3, the DNA is TGTGCCAGCAGTGACACGGCAGGGGCTGTTTGGGGCTACACCTTC. Protein product: CASSDTAGAVWGYTF.

The J gene is TRBJ1-3, the V gene TRBV4-2, with 10 bases matching TRBD1. The CDR3 covers 17 residues. CDR1 and CDR2 from the germline V gene are LGHNA and YNFKEQ. V shed 2 bases and J 1 base; nucleotides not matched to a gene: 5. In DNA, the CDR3 is TGTGCCAGCAGCCAAATGACAGGGGGCAATTCTGGAAACACCATATATTTT. Amino acid sequence: CASSQMTGGNSGNTIYF.

As for this clone: This CDR3 is also generated by other DNA sequences in the sample. The chain has TRBV9 and TRBJ2-7; 8 bases match TRBD2. V shed 4 bases and J 0 bases; nucleotides not matched to a gene: 6. Germline lookup yields CDR1 SGDLS and CDR2 YYNGEE. The CDR3 is 15 residues long. In DNA, the CDR3 is TGTGCCAGCAGCCCGACGGGGGGGAGCTCCTACGAGCAGTACTTC. Encoded protein: CASSPTGGSSYEQYF. The variable domain in full, with the rest retrieved from reference TRBV9 and TRBJ2-7, is DSGVTQTPKHLITATGQRVTLRCSPRSGDLSVYWYQQSLDQGLQFLIQYYNGEERAKGNILERFSAQQFPDLHSELNLSSLELGDSALYFCASSPTGGSSYEQYFGPGTRLTVT.

The chain recombines TRBV9 with TRBJ2-7, with a possible D match to TRBD2 (5 bases). Trimming removed 3 bases at V and 2 bases at J, with 12 bases between. The germline V gene encodes CDR1 SGDLS and CDR2 YYNGEE. The CDR3 length is 14 residues. The CDR3 here is CASSAGLGTYEQYF. In nucleotides, the CDR3 is TGTGCCAGCAGCGCGGGGTTGGGCACCTACGAGCAGTACTTC.

This clone was recorded a few times. Here the CDR3 reads CASSFGGRGTDTQYF. As DNA, the CDR3 is TGTGCCAGCAGCTTCGGGGGTAGGGGCACAGATACGCAGTATTTT. V and J are TRBV11-2 and TRBJ2-3; D is perhaps TRBD2 (6 bases). CDR1 and CDR2 from the germline V gene are SGHAT and FQNNGV. The CDR3 contains 15 residues. Trimming removed 3 bases at V and 1 base at J, with 11 bases between.

The rearrangement uses TRBV6-5 and TRBJ2-3; tentatively, D is TRBD2 (6 bases). The CDR3 is 15 residues long. Trimming took off 4 bases at V and 1 base at J, with 12 bases between the two ends. Germline V gene data show CDR1 as MNHEY and CDR2 as SVGAGI. CDR3 protein: CASSFSGRRTDTQYF. The CDR3 DNA follows: TGTGCCAGCAGTTTTAGCGGACGCCGCACAGATACGCAGTATTTT.

The gene calls are TRBV13 and TRBJ2-5; no definite D call. V gave up 6 bases and J gave up 3 bases, with 8 bases separating them. There are 12 residues in the CDR3. In germline, CDR1 is PRHDT, CDR2 FYEKMQ (reference sequence). Here the CDR3 DNA reads TGTGCCAGCAGTGCAACAGAAGAGACCCAGTACTTC. The encoded protein is CASSATEETQYF. The variable domain in full, completed from reference TRBV13 and TRBJ2-5, reads AAGVIQSPRHLIKEKRETATLKCYPIPRHDTVYWYQQGPGQDPQFLISFYEKMQSDKGSIPDRFSAQQFSDYHSELNMSSLELGDSALYFCASSATEETQYFGPGTRLLVL.

This sequence joins TRBV9 and TRBJ2-5; tentatively, D is TRBD1 (6 bases). Trimming cost V 4 bases and J 11 bases, with 18 bases left between them. Per germline, CDR1 SGDLS and CDR2 YYNGEE. This CDR3 region has 13 residues. The CDR3 is CASSPETGSKQYF. For the CDR3, the DNA is TGTGCCAGCAGCCCCGAGACAGGCTCCAAGCAGTACTTC.

The V gene is TRBV4-2, the J gene TRBJ2-2; 8 bases agree with TRBD2. V shed 1 base and J 6 bases; nucleotides not matched to a gene: 7. This CDR3 contains 16 residues. The germline gives CDR1 LGHNA, CDR2 YNFKEQ. The CDR3 loop reads CASSQVGAGEAGELFF. The CDR3 nucleotides are TGTGCCAGCAGCCAAGTTGGAGCGGGAGAGGCCGGGGAGCTGTTTTTT.

The chain employs TRBV7-9 and TRBJ2-7; TRBD2 is a possible D gene (7 bases). The CDR3 is 13 residues long. The V gene's germline CDR1 is SEHNR and CDR2 FQNEAQ (reference sequence). Between the trimmed V and J ends, which lost 2 bases and 5 bases, there was a span of 10 bases. The CDR3 is CASSLLGGDEQYF. The CDR3 region has the DNA TGTGCCAGCAGCTTATTAGGGGGGGACGAGCAGTACTTC.

The genes are TRBV7-3 and TRBJ2-1; D is undetermined. Trimming removed 3 bases at V and 0 bases at J, with 6 bases between. Germline-derived CDR1 and CDR2 are SGHTA and FQGTGA. This CDR3 has 14 residues. The CDR3 region is CASSFSGSYNEQFF. CDR3 nucleotides: TGTGCCAGCAGCTTTTCCGGCTCCTACAATGAGCAGTTCTTC.